The present entry profiles one T cell receptor beta chain with its context. Its specificity is not known. This entry belongs to a study of cytomegalovirus exposure and HLA in healthy donors. Overall study: A later analysis reported the 100 to 150 validation repertoires used the same platform as the 550 to 700 first-cohort repertoires. General observations from the study: TCR beta chains numbering some 160 were designated cytomegalovirus-associated.

The CDR3 has 15 amino acids. Germline values: CDR1 SGHTA, CDR2 FQGNSA. Trimming took 5 bases from V and 5 from J; bases not matched to a gene: 5. Only in-frame clones appear in the TCRdb table, and some are missing; sequencing was by immunoSEQ multiplex PCR. In the table there are approximately 280,000 clones, 70% to 90% of which are singletons. The specimen sequenced was PBMCs. The sequence came from a woman aged 18-29 years in good health and CMV-seronegative. The V call is TRBV7-2, the J call TRBJ2-1; TRBD1 matches 11 bases. CDR3 DNA: TGTGCCAGCAGCCTTGGACAGGGGGCGAACAATGAGCAGTTCTTC. Translated, it gives CASSLGQGANNEQFF.